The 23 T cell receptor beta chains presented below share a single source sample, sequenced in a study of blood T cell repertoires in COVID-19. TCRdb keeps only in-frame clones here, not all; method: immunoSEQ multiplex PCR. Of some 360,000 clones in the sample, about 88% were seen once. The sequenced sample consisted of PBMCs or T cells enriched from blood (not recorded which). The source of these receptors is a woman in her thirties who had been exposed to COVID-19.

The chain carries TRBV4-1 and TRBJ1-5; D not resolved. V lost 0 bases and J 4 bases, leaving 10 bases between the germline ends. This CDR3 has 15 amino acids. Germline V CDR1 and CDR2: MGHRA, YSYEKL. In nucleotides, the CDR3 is TGCGCCAGCAGCCAAGATCAGGTCTATAATCAGCCCCAGCATTTT. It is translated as CASSQDQVYNQPQHF.

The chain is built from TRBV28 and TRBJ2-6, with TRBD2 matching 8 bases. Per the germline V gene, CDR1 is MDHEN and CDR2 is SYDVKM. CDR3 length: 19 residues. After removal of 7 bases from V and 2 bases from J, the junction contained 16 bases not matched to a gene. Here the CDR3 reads CASTSYGGGKVAGANVLTF. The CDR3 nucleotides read TGTGCCAGCACCTCATACGGCGGGGGGAAAGTAGCTGGGGCCAACGTCCTGACTTTC.

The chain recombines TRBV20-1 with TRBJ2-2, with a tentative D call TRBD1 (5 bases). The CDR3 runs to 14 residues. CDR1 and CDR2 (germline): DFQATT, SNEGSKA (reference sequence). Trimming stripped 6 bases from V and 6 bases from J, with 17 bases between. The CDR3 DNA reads TGCAGTGCCAGTCAGGGTCTAGGGGCCGGGGAGCTGTTTTTT. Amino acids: CSASQGLGAGELFF.

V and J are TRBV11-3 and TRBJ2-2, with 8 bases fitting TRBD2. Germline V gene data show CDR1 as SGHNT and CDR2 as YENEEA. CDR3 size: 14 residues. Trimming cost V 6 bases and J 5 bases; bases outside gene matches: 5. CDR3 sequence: CASRGLVSTGELFF. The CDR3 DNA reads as TGTGCCAGCAGGGGACTAGTGTCGACCGGGGAGCTGTTTTTT.

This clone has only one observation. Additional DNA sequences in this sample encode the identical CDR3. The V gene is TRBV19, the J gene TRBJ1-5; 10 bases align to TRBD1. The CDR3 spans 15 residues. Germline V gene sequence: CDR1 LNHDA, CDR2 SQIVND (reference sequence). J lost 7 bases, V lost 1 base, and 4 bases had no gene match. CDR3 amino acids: CASSIGDRGRQPQHF. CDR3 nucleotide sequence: TGTGCCAGTAGTATAGGCGACAGGGGGCGACAGCCCCAGCATTTT.

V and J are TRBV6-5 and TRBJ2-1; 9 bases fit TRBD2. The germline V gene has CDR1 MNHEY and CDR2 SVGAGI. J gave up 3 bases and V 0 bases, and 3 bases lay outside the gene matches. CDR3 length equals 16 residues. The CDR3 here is CASSYSGSGSYNEQFF. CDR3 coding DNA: TGTGCCAGCAGTTACTCGGGTAGCGGGAGCTACAATGAGCAGTTCTTC.

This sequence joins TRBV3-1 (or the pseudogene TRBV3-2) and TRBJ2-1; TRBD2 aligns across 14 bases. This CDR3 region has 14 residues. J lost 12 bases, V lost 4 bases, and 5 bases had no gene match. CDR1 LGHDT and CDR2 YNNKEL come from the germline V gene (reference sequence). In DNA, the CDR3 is TGTGCCAGCAGCCCCCGGACTAGCGGGAGGAGGCAGTTCTTC. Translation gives CASSPRTSGRRQFF.

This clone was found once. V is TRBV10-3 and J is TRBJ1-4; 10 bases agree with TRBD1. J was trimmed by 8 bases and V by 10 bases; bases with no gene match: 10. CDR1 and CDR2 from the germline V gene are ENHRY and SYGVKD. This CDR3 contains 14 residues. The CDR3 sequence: CATTGGTGEEKLFF. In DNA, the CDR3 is TGTGCCACCACGGGGGGGACAGGGGAGGAAAAACTGTTTTTT.

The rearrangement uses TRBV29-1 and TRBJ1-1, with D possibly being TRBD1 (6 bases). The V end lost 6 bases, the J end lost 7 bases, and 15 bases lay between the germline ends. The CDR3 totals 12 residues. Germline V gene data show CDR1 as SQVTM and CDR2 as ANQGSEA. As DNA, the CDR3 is TGCAGCGTCGCAGGACAGACACTTGAAGCTTTCTTT. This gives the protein CSVAGQTLEAFF. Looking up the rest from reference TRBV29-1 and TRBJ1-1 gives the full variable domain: SAVISQKPSRDICQRGTSLTIQCQVDSQVTMMFWYRQQPGQSLTLIATANQGSEATYESGFVIDKFPISRPNLTFSTLTVSNMSPEDSSIYLCSVAGQTLEAFFGQGTRLTVV.

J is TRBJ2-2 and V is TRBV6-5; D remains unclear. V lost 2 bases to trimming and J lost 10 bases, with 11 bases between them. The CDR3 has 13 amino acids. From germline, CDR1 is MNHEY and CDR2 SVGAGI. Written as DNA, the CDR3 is TGTGCCAGCAGTTACACTGCAGGTGTGGAGCTGTTTTTT. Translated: CASSYTAGVELFF.

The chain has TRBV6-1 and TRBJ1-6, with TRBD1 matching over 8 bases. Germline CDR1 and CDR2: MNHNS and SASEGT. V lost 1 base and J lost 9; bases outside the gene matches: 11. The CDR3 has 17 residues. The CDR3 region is CASSEEGGRQGSSPLHF. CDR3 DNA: TGTGCCAGCAGTGAAGAGGGGGGCAGACAGGGGAGTTCACCCCTCCACTTT.

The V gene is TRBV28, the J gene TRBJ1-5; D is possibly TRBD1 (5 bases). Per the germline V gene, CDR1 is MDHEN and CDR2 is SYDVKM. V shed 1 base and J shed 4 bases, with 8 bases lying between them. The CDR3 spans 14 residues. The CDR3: CASSLLQGNQPQHF. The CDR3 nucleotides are TGTGCCAGCAGTTTATTGCAGGGAAATCAGCCCCAGCATTTT.

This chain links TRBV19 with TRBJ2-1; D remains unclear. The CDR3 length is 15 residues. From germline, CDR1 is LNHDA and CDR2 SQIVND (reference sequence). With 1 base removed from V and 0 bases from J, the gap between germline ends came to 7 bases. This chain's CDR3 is CASSIALSSYNEQFF. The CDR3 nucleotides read TGTGCCAGTAGTATAGCTCTGTCCTCCTACAATGAGCAGTTCTTC.

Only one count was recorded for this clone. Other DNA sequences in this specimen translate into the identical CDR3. DNA for the CDR3: TGTGCCAGCAGTGGACAGGGGGACACTGAAGCTTTCTTT. This codes for CASSGQGDTEAFF. The chain couples TRBV2 to TRBJ1-1; 9 bases match TRBD1. The trim removed 4 bases at V and 3 bases at J, leaving 0 bases unmatched. Germline V gene lookup returns CDR1 SNHLY and CDR2 FYNNEI. The CDR3 runs to 13 residues. The full variable domain, its missing parts supplied by reference TRBV2 and TRBJ1-1, is EPEVTQTPSHQVTQMGQEVILRCVPISNHLYFYWYRQILGQKVEFLVSFYNNEISEKSEIFDDQFSVERPDGSNFTLKIRSTKLEDSAMYFCASSGQGDTEAFFGQGTRLTVV.

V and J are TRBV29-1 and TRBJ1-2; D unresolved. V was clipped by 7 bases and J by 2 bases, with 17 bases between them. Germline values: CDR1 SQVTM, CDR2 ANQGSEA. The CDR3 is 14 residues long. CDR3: CSAPTGRENYGYTF. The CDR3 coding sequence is TGCAGCGCCCCGACTGGACGGGAGAACTATGGCTACACCTTC.

The CDR3 coding sequence is TGTGCCAGCAGTTTAACGGGACACTACGAGCAGTACTTC. Its protein is CASSLTGHYEQYF. The chain links TRBV12-3 or TRBV12-4 to TRBJ2-7; the D gene is possibly TRBD1 (6 bases). V lost 2 bases and J lost 3, with 8 bases in between. The CDR3 loop spans 13 amino acids.

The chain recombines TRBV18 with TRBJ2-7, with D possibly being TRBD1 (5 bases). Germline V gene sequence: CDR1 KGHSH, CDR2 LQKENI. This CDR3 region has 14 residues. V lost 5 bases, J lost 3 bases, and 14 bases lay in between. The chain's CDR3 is CASSAQTGDYEQYF. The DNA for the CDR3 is TGTGCCAGCTCAGCACAAACAGGTGACTACGAGCAGTACTTC.

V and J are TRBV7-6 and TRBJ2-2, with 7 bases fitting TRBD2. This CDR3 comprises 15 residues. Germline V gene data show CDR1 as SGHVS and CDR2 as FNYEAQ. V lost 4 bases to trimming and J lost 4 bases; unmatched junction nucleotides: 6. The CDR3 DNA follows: TGTGCCAGCAGCTCTAGCGGTGGAGTCACCGGGGAGCTGTTTTTT. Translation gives CASSSSGGVTGELFF.

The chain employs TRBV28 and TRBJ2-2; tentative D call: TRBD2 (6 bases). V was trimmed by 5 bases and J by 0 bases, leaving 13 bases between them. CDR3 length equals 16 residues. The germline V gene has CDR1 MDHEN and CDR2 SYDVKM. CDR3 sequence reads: CASSVMGLPNTGELFF. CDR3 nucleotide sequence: TGTGCCAGCAGTGTAATGGGACTCCCGAACACCGGGGAGCTGTTTTTT. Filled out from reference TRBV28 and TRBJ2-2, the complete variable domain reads DVKVTQSSRYLVKRTGEKVFLECVQDMDHENMFWYRQDPGLGLRLIYFSYDVKMKEKGDIPEGYSVSREKKERFSLILESASTNQTSMYLCASSVMGLPNTGELFFGEGSRLTVL.

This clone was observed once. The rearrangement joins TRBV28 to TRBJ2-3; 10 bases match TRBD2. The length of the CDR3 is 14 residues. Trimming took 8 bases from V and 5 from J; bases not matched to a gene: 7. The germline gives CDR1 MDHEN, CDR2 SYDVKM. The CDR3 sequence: CASSSGRGVDTQYF. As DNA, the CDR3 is TGTGCCAGCTCAAGCGGGAGGGGGGTAGATACGCAGTATTTT.

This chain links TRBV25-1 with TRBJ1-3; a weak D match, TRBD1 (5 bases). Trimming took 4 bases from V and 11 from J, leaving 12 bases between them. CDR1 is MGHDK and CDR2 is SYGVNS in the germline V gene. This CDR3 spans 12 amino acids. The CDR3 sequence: CASSVDTRSIYF. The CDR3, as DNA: TGTGCCAGCAGTGTGGACACGAGGTCCATATATTTT.

This CDR3 reads CASSPRTGTGRKDEQFF. CDR3 sequence (DNA): TGTGCCAGCTCACCCAGGACAGGGACGGGTCGGAAAGATGAGCAGTTCTTC. J is TRBJ2-1 and V is TRBV18, with TRBD1 matching over 8 bases. After removal of 3 bases from V and 8 bases from J, the junction contained 15 bases not matched to a gene. The CDR3 runs to 17 residues. Germline-derived CDR1 and CDR2 are KGHSH and LQKENI.

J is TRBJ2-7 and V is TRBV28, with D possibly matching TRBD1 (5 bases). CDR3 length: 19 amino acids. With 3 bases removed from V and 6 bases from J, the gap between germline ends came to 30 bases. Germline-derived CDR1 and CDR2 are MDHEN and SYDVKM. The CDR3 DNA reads TGTGCCAGCAGTTTCACTCCTGTACCTAGGCGGAGCAGGGTGGGCGAGCAGTACTTC. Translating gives CASSFTPVPRRSRVGEQYF. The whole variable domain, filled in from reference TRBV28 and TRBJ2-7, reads DVKVTQSSRYLVKRTGEKVFLECVQDMDHENMFWYRQDPGLGLRLIYFSYDVKMKEKGDIPEGYSVSREKKERFSLILESASTNQTSMYLCASSFTPVPRRSRVGEQYFGPGTRLTVT.